This record concerns one TCR beta chain sequence. The CDR3 spans 13 residues. Trimming shortened V by 6 bases and J by 1 base, and 7 bases separated the two germline ends. The germline CDR1 and CDR2 sequences are SGHVS and FNYEAQ. These patients, aged 18 to 65, had recently diagnosed hyperthyroidism lasting under 2 months. Clinicians diagnosed patients from clinical symptoms, serum thyroxine and TRAb, thyroid ultrasound and orbital computed tomography. From roughly 9.2 ml of fresh peripheral blood, PBMCs were isolated. This sample is part of a study of T cells in Graves' hyperthyroidism and ophthalmopathy. It was RNA transcripts that yielded the amplified TCR beta CDR3 regions. The HTBI primer set drove a first-round RT-PCR of the TCR CDR3. TCRdb redid the calling of the multiplex PCR reads with MiXCR, one entry per CDR3 protein. The sample comprises roughly 100,000 distinct CDR3 sequences, about 50% of which are singletons, and 20% to 30% rests with the top ten.

The sequence derives from a man aged 40-49 years with Graves' hyperthyroidism. Sequencing input: blood. This chain links TRBV7-6 with TRBJ1-5; D call uncertain. Here the CDR3 DNA reads TGTGCCAGCAGTCTGGAGAGCAATCAGCCCCAGCATTTT. Its protein is CASSLESNQPQHF.